These 13 T cell receptor beta chains were all obtained from the same sample, sequenced in a study of patients and donors after allogeneic stem cell transplantation (dated by TCRdb to the early 2020s). To prepare the library, RT-PCR was applied. Sequenced on a NextSeq 550. TCRdb reprocessed the public reads (quality trimming at Q25 with fastp, clone calling with MiXCR) and kept in-frame beta chains. All rows with the same CDR3 protein become a single entry with the most common DNA and genes. The sample table contains about 230,000 distinct CDR3 sequences; only one count was recorded for 13% to 15% of them. In total, the top ten clones hold around a tenth of the sample. The sample taken for sequencing was blood, either unsorted or a sorted T cell fraction (not recorded which). These receptor sequences come from a human donor who was either an allogeneic HSCT recipient or a stem cell or donor lymphocyte infusion donor (not recorded which). It is not recorded whose cells these are; they may come from a transplant donor.

There are many counts of this clonotype. J is TRBJ2-5 and V is TRBV27, with 13 nucleotides matching TRBD2. The germline gives CDR1 MNHEY, CDR2 SMNVEV (reference sequence). The ends lost 5 bases at V and 5 bases at J; junction bases unmatched: 8. CDR3 length: 16 amino acids. CDR3 in amino acids: CASSPGLAGRGETQYF. The DNA for the CDR3 is TGTGCCAGCAGTCCGGGACTAGCGGGACGAGGGGAGACCCAGTACTTC.

The CDR3 spells CAWSVLGQGLIEAFF. The CDR3 DNA reads as TGTGCCTGGAGTGTACTGGGACAGGGATTAATTGAAGCTTTCTTT. This chain links TRBV30 with TRBJ1-1, with TRBD1 matching 9 bases. Germline CDR1 reads GTSNPN; CDR2 reads SVGIG (reference sequence). The CDR3 is 15 residues long. The V segment lost 0 bases and the J segment 7 bases; nucleotides outside the gene matches: 9.

This clonotype has ten or more counts. The chain links TRBV4-1 to TRBJ2-7; TRBD2 matches 12 bases. Germline CDR1 is MGHRA and CDR2 is YSYEKL. The CDR3 totals 16 residues. Losses at the gene ends were 3 bases for V and 3 bases for J; bases not matched to a gene: 6. The CDR3 here is CASSHLMTSGSYEQYF. CDR3 sequence (DNA): TGCGCCAGCAGCCACTTAATGACTAGCGGGAGCTACGAGCAGTACTTC.

The gene calls are TRBV7-2 and TRBJ2-7; the D gene is possibly TRBD2 (5 bases). V dropped 4 bases and J dropped 0 bases, with 13 bases sitting between them. Germline CDR1 SGHTA, CDR2 FQGNSA. The CDR3 consists of 15 residues. The CDR3 nucleotides read TGTGCCAGCAGCTCCAGGACTGGAAACTCCTACGAGCAGTACTTC. Translating gives CASSSRTGNSYEQYF. Looking up the rest from reference TRBV7-2 and TRBJ2-7 gives the full variable domain: GAGVSQSPSNKVTEKGKDVELRCDPISGHTALYWYRQSLGQGLEFLIYFQGNSAPDKSGLPSDRFSAERTGGSVSTLTIQRTQQEDSAVYLCASSSRTGNSYEQYFGPGTRLTVT.

The chain couples TRBV20-1 to TRBJ2-7, with TRBD2 as a possible D gene (5 bases). The CDR3 totals 14 residues. With 1 base removed from V and 0 bases from J, the gap between germline ends came to 10 bases. Germline V CDR1 and CDR2: DFQATT, SNEGSKA (reference sequence). The CDR3: CSARVSGSSYEQYF. The CDR3 region has the DNA TGCAGTGCTAGAGTTTCGGGGAGCTCCTACGAGCAGTACTTC.

This clonotype was detected ten times or more. The chain couples TRBV12-3 or TRBV12-4 to TRBJ1-2; perhaps TRBD1 as D (6 bases). The CDR3 consists of 14 residues. Trimming removed 2 bases from V and 5 bases from J, with 12 bases in between. The CDR3 protein is CASSLSGQVYGYTF. Written as DNA, the CDR3 is TGTGCCAGCAGTTTATCGGGACAAGTGTATGGCTACACCTTC.

The J gene is TRBJ2-1, the V gene TRBV7-3; no clear D gene. V shed 3 bases and J shed 2 bases, with 11 bases lying between them. CDR1 SGHTA and CDR2 FQGTGA come from the germline V gene. The CDR3 sequence is 15 residues long. CDR3 in amino acids: CASSLDARPYNEQFF. CDR3 nucleotide sequence: TGTGCCAGCAGCTTGGACGCCAGGCCCTACAATGAGCAGTTCTTC.

There are many counts of this clonotype. The rearrangement uses TRBV5-1 and TRBJ1-1; a possible D gene is TRBD1 (5 bases). The germline CDR1 and CDR2 sequences are SGHRS and YFSETQ. The CDR3 consists of 14 residues. V shed 4 bases and J shed 4 bases, with 14 bases lying between them. CDR3 protein: CASSDPQGGTEAFF. The CDR3 DNA reads as TGCGCCAGCAGCGATCCTCAGGGTGGCACTGAAGCTTTCTTT.

This clonotype was seen many times. V and J are TRBV6-1 and TRBJ2-3, with 10 bases matching TRBD1. The CDR3 has 17 residues. The V gene's germline CDR1 is MNHNS and CDR2 SASEGT. The junction had 16 bases not matched to a gene; V was cut back by 6 bases and J by 7 bases. The CDR3 DNA is TGTGCCAGCAGAAACTTCCCGGGACAGGGGAGGACACATACGCAGTATTTT. This gives the protein CASRNFPGQGRTHTQYF.

The chain joins TRBV20-1 to TRBJ1-2, with 10 bases that match TRBD1. CDR1 and CDR2 (germline): DFQATT, SNEGSKA (reference sequence). The CDR3 extends over 14 amino acids. V gave up 1 base and J gave up 4 bases; unmatched junction bases: 3. CDR3 amino acids: CSARGDRGFYGYTF. The CDR3 bases are TGCAGTGCTAGAGGGGACAGGGGCTTCTATGGCTACACCTTC.

V and J are TRBV5-1 and TRBJ1-1; D not resolved. The germline V gene encodes CDR1 SGHRS and CDR2 YFSETQ. This CDR3 is 14 amino acids long. V shed 6 bases and J shed 0 bases, with 12 bases lying between them. The chain's CDR3 is CASKRPEVNTEAFF. The CDR3 DNA reads TGCGCCAGCAAACGCCCGGAGGTGAACACTGAAGCTTTCTTT. Full variable domain (remainder filled in from reference TRBV5-1 and TRBJ1-1): KAGVTQTPRYLIKTRGQQVTLSCSPISGHRSVSWYQQTPGQGLQFLFEYFSETQRNKGNFPGRFSGRQFSNSRSEMNVSTLELGDSALYLCASKRPEVNTEAFFGQGTRLTVV.

The chain combines TRBV7-2 with TRBJ2-7; TRBD1 agrees at 8 bases. CDR1 is SGHTA, CDR2 FQGNSA, per germline. Losses at the gene ends were 4 bases for V and 3 bases for J; bases not matched to a gene: 5. The CDR3 consists of 14 residues. The CDR3 DNA sequence: TGTGCCAGCAGCTGGTGGACAGGGAACTACGAGCAGTACTTC. As protein: CASSWWTGNYEQYF.

This chain connects TRBV3-1 to TRBJ2-1, with 12 positions matching TRBD2. In germline, CDR1 is LGHDT, CDR2 YNNKEL (reference sequence). Germline trimming cut 0 bases from V and 6 bases from J; bases unmatched to any gene: 3. The CDR3 has 16 residues. CDR3 nucleotide sequence: TGTGCCAGCAGCCAAGATAGGACTAGCGGGGCCAATGAGCAGTTCTTC. This gives the protein CASSQDRTSGANEQFF.